This note documents a single TCR beta chain sequence. The data were obtained in a study of control samples from healthy donors and cancer patients. V was shortened by 0 bases and J by 0 bases, with 3 bases between the two germline ends. There are 14 residues in the CDR3. Looked up from germline, CDR1 is SGDLS and CDR2 is YYNGEE. The repertoire was sequenced with immunoSEQ multiplex PCR; TCRdb's copy has only in-frame clones and lacks some. The sample contains about 160,000 clones, around nine tenths of which appear only once. This chain links TRBV9 with TRBJ1-4, with D uncertain. Sequencing used blood. The source is a man aged 25 to 40 in good health. The CDR3 region has the DNA TGTGCCAGCAGCGTAGATGCAACTAATGAAAAACTGTTTTTT. Translating it yields CASSVDATNEKLFF.